Presented here are 6 T cell receptor beta chains from one specimen sequenced in a study of response to subunit inactivated influenza vaccine. TCRdb ran MiXCR on the RT-PCR reads and lists one entry per CDR3 protein. In the table there are about 800,000 distinct CDR3 sequences, about 20% of which are singletons. Sample: PBMCs from blood, taken around 5 days after vaccination. The receptor set was obtained from a man in his forties or fifties who received an inactivated influenza vaccine.

This clonotype was observed a handful of times. The chain is built from TRBV7-8 and TRBJ2-7, with D uncertain. CDR3 length equals 14 residues. Trimming removed 2 bases at V and 1 base at J, with 9 bases between. CDR1 and CDR2 from the germline V gene are SGHVS and FQNEAQ. The CDR3 protein is CASSLSRISYEQYF. In nucleotides, the CDR3 is TGTGCCAGCAGCTTAAGTAGGATTTCCTACGAGCAGTACTTC.

V gene TRBV29-1 combines with J gene TRBJ2-5; 7 bases are a match to TRBD2. V gave up 8 bases and J gave up 2 bases; unmatched junction bases: 11. There are 14 residues in the CDR3. CDR1 is SQVTM and CDR2 is ANQGSEA in the germline V gene. CDR3 in DNA: TGCAGCTCCCGATCCGGGACTATGCAAGAGACCCAGTACTTC. Its translation is CSSRSGTMQETQYF.

This clonotype showed up many times. V gene TRBV12-3 or TRBV12-4 combines with J gene TRBJ2-3; D call uncertain. The CDR3 loop spans 14 amino acids. The ends were cut back, 6 bases at V and 5 bases at J, with 15 bases in the middle. The CDR3 nucleotides are TGTGCCAGCAGAACCGCCCCAGAGGTAGATACGCAGTATTTT. This sequence encodes CASRTAPEVDTQYF.

This clonotype was seen a few times. The rearrangement uses TRBV7-2 and TRBJ2-5; TRBD2 matches at 8 bases. The CDR3 runs to 13 residues. With 3 bases clipped from V and 6 bases from J, the junction kept 3 bases outside the gene matches. CDR1 SGHTA and CDR2 FQGNSA come from the germline V gene. The CDR3 nucleotides are TGTGCCAGCAGCTTTGGCGGGGGGCAGACCCAGTACTTC. Its protein product is CASSFGGGQTQYF.

A few counts support this clonotype. The gene calls are TRBV20-1 and TRBJ2-7; no clear D. The ends were cut back, 0 bases at V and 2 bases at J, with 14 bases in the middle. Germline V gene lookup returns CDR1 DFQATT and CDR2 SNEGSKA (reference sequence). The CDR3 loop spans 15 amino acids. CDR3: CSARDLNRYAYEQYF. The CDR3 nucleotides are TGCAGTGCTAGAGATCTGAATAGATATGCCTACGAGCAGTACTTC.

This clonotype was counted only a few times. This chain joins TRBV5-1 and TRBJ1-6; the D gene is possibly TRBD1 (6 bases). CDR3 length equals 15 residues. V lost 0 bases, J lost 8 bases, and 12 bases lay in between. Germline V CDR1 and CDR2: SGHRS, YFSETQ. The CDR3, as DNA: TGCGCCAGCAGCTTGGAGGGCAGGGGTGATTCACCCCTCCACTTT. As protein: CASSLEGRGDSPLHF.